A single sample is the source of the 10 T cell receptor beta chains below, sequenced in a study of cytomegalovirus exposure and HLA in healthy donors. The PCR contained 60 Vbeta and 13 Jbeta primers. Sequencing used immunoSEQ multiplex PCR; TCRdb keeps in-frame clones, though not all of them. This sample's table reports roughly 50,000 clones. Sequences were obtained from PBMCs. These receptors were obtained from a woman in her thirties or forties in good health and CMV-seronegative.

The chain links TRBV5-1 to TRBJ2-7; D call uncertain. Germline values: CDR1 SGHRS, CDR2 YFSETQ. The V gene lost 4 bases and the J gene lost 0 bases, with 14 bases spanning the gap. The CDR3 consists of 15 residues. This CDR3 reads CASSPEPSSSYEQYF. The CDR3 DNA is TGCGCCAGCAGCCCCGAACCGTCGAGCTCCTACGAGCAGTACTTC.

The rearrangement joins TRBV11-2 to TRBJ2-5, with D unclear. With 1 base removed from V and 3 bases from J, the gap between germline ends came to 6 bases. CDR3 size: 13 residues. Germline V gives CDR1 SGHAT, CDR2 FQNNGV. The chain's CDR3 is CASSLGLEETQYF. DNA of the CDR3: TGTGCCAGCAGCTTAGGACTTGAAGAGACCCAGTACTTC.

The genes are TRBV25-1 and TRBJ1-5; D not certain. The CDR3 runs 14 residues. V lost 4 bases and J lost 7, with 14 bases in between. Germline V gene data show CDR1 as MGHDK and CDR2 as SYGVNS. The CDR3 loop is CASSGPGAGQPQHF. The CDR3 nucleotides are TGTGCCAGCAGTGGTCCGGGCGCGGGACAGCCCCAGCATTTT.

The genes are TRBV4-1 and TRBJ2-5; TRBD2 matches at 10 bases. Germline V gene sequence: CDR1 MGHRA, CDR2 YSYEKL. The CDR3 consists of 19 residues. J gave up 5 bases and V 0 bases, and 15 bases lay outside the gene matches. The CDR3 DNA is TGCGCCAGCAGCCAAGATCTTTGGGTAGCGGGAGGACGATTTGAGACCCAGTACTTC. Amino acid sequence: CASSQDLWVAGGRFETQYF.

About this clone itself: A junction end diverges from the germline sequence, so it may reflect a read error. The chain combines TRBV7-9 with TRBJ1-5; D possibly corresponds to TRBD1 (6 bases). Germline V lookup: CDR1 SEHNR, CDR2 FQNEAQ (reference sequence). CDR3 length: 15 amino acids. CDR3 amino acids: CASSHPEQGNQHQHF. The CDR3, as DNA: TGTGCCAGCAGCCATCCGGAACAGGGCAATCAGCACCAGCATTTT.

In the case of this clone: An end of the junction differs from the germline gene, which may be a read error. The rearrangement uses TRBV19 and TRBJ1-2; D call uncertain. Per germline, CDR1 LNHDA and CDR2 SQIVND (reference sequence). The CDR3 has 11 residues. CDR3 DNA sequence: TGTGCCAGTAGTACTAATTATGGCTACACCTTC. This encodes CASSTNYGYTF.

The gene calls are TRBV18 and TRBJ1-1, with D tentatively TRBD1 (5 bases). This CDR3 is 17 amino acids long. Trimming stripped 0 bases from V and 0 bases from J, with 14 bases between. Germline assignment: CDR1 KGHSH and CDR2 LQKENI. The CDR3: CASSPPSRSGMNTEAFF. CDR3 nucleotides: TGTGCCAGCTCACCACCCTCAAGGTCAGGGATGAACACTGAAGCTTTCTTT.

The genes are TRBV6-5 and TRBJ2-2; D may be TRBD1 (6 bases). The germline V gene encodes CDR1 MNHEY and CDR2 SVGAGI. With 7 bases removed from V and 6 bases from J, the gap between germline ends came to 15 bases. This CDR3 comprises 14 residues. The CDR3: CASKPRGGPGELFF. In DNA form, the CDR3 reads TGTGCCAGCAAGCCCCGAGGGGGTCCCGGGGAGCTGTTTTTT.

V is TRBV19 and J is TRBJ2-1, with 11 positions matching TRBD2. After removal of 4 bases from V and 3 bases from J, the junction contained 2 bases not matched to a gene. This CDR3 comprises 15 residues. Germline assignment: CDR1 LNHDA and CDR2 SQIVND (reference sequence). CDR3: CASSKLAGVYNEQFF. The CDR3 DNA reads as TGTGCCAGTAGTAAACTAGCGGGAGTCTACAATGAGCAGTTCTTC.

This chain joins TRBV7-9 and TRBJ2-7; tentatively, D is TRBD2 (6 bases). This CDR3 contains 14 residues. CDR1 is SEHNR and CDR2 is FQNEAQ in the germline V gene (reference sequence). Trimming took off 4 bases at V and 3 bases at J, with 13 bases between the two ends. The CDR3 coding sequence is TGTGCCAGCAGCTCGCGGGGCAATAGCTACGAGCAGTACTTC. Encoded protein: CASSSRGNSYEQYF.